This is a list of T cell receptor beta chains from one sample in a study of blood T cell repertoires in COVID-19. TCRdb keeps only in-frame clones here, not all; method: immunoSEQ multiplex PCR. The table has about 150,000 clones, 65% to 90% seen once. Sequencing used peripheral blood. These receptor sequences come from a man between 65 and 80 years old with acute or convalescent COVID-19. The CDR3 runs from the conserved cysteine through the conserved F or W. The D gene is left open where the match is weak. Where a row states a size, it is once, few, many or the class of an expanded clone; other rows omit it.

j_gene | d_gene | len | abundance | v_gene | CDR3nt | CDR3aa
TRBJ2-3 | . | 16 | . | TRBV7-6 | TGTGCCAGCAGCTTAGGTGCGGGTCGGAGCACAGATACGCAGTATTTT | CASSLGAGRSTDTQYF
TRBJ1-1 | . | 13 | . | TRBV7-3 | TGTGCCAGCAGCCGCGACAGTTCGCTCGAAGCTTTCTTT | CASSRDSSLEAFF
TRBJ2-7 | TRBD1 | 17 | . | TRBV5-8 | TGTGCCAGTGTGCGGTGGAAGGGACAGGGGAAATCCTACGAGCAGTACTTC | CASVRWKGQGKSYEQYF
TRBJ2-5 | . | 15 | . | TRBV7-9 | TGTGCCAGCAGCTTAGCACTAGCCGCTACAGAGACCCAGTACTTC | CASSLALAATETQYF
TRBJ1-1 | TRBD1 | 11 | . | TRBV29-1 | TGCAGCGCCGACAGGGGCACTGAAGCTTTCTTT | CSADRGTEAFF
TRBJ2-7 | . | 13 | . | TRBV14 | TGTGCCAGCAGCCTCCCATCGTCGGGGGAGCAGTACTTC | CASSLPSSGEQYF
TRBJ2-2 | TRBD2 | 14 | . | TRBV7-3 | TGTGCCAGCATGTGGCTAGCGGGCACCGGGGAGCTGTTTTTT | CASMWLAGTGELFF
TRBJ2-3 | TRBD2 | 15 | . | TRBV19 | TGTGCCAGTAGTCCCCAGACTAGCGGCACAGATACGCAGTATTTT | CASSPQTSGTDTQYF
TRBJ2-1 | . | 15 | . | TRBV28 | TGTGCCAGCAGTCGTTCCGGGAGCTCCTACAATGAGCAGTTCTTC | CASSRSGSSYNEQFF
TRBJ1-5 | . | 14 | . | TRBV5-1 | TGCGCCAGCAGCTTGGGGTTGGAGATGGAGCCCCAGCATTTT | CASSLGLEMEPQHF
TRBJ1-2 | . | 15 | . | TRBV30 | TGTGCCTGGAGTGTACCTGCGAGTTGGGGGGATGGCTACACCTTC | CAWSVPASWGDGYTF
TRBJ2-2 | TRBD2 | 17 | . | TRBV7-3 | TGTGCCAGCAGCCCAGGGACTAGCGGGGGGATCACCGGGGAGCTGTTTTTT | CASSPGTSGGITGELFF
TRBJ2-3 | TRBD2 | 16 | . | TRBV5-6 | TGTGCCAGCAGCTCCCATCCTGGACTAGCTACAGATACGCAGTATTTT | CASSSHPGLATDTQYF
TRBJ2-5 | TRBD2 | 15 | . | TRBV28 | TGTGCCAGCAGACTAGCGGGAGGGCCTTTTGAGACCCAGTACTTC | CASRLAGGPFETQYF
TRBJ2-1 | . | 13 | . | TRBV7-2 | TGTGCCAGCAGCTTATCGCCTGGGACTGGGCCGATCTTC | CASSLSPGTGPIF
TRBJ1-2 | TRBD1 | 13 | . | TRBV28 | TGTGCCAGCTTTAAGACAGGGCACTATGGCTACACCTTC | CASFKTGHYGYTF
TRBJ1-2 | TRBD1 | 16 | . | TRBV3-1/TRBV3-2 | TGTGCCAGCAGCCAAGAAAGGCTTGGGACAGATGGGGGCTACACCTTC | CASSQERLGTDGGYTF
TRBJ2-7 | TRBD2 | 19 | . | TRBV7-6 | TGTGCCAGCAGCGCGGGACTAGCGGGAGGCTTCGGGTCTTCCTACGAGCAGTACTTC | CASSAGLAGGFGSSYEQYF
TRBJ2-7 | TRBD2 | 15 | . | TRBV4-3 | TGCGCCAGCAGCCAGGGACTAGCGGGTACCTACGAGCAGTACTTC | CASSQGLAGTYEQYF
TRBJ2-2 | TRBD1 | 15 | . | TRBV6-5 | TGTGCCAGCAGTTACGGGACAGGGGAGTCCGGGGAGCTGTTTTTT | CASSYGTGESGELFF
TRBJ2-1 | . | 14 | . | TRBV28 | TGTGCCAGCAGTTCCATCCCCTTCGCAGATGAGCAGTTCTTC | CASSSIPFADEQFF
TRBJ1-1 | . | 15 | . | TRBV18 | TGTGCCAGCTCACCCCTCACAGGAAGGGACACTGAAGCTTTCTTT | CASSPLTGRDTEAFF
TRBJ2-7 | TRBD1 | 15 | . | TRBV18 | TGTGCCAGCTCACCATCTGGACAGGGGAACTACGAGCAGTACTTC | CASSPSGQGNYEQYF
TRBJ1-2 | . | 16 | . | TRBV29-1 | TGCAGCGTTGAAGTTCCGGGGGGGGGCACGAACTATGGCTACACCTTC | CSVEVPGGGTNYGYTF
TRBJ2-1 | TRBD2 | 16 | . | TRBV7-8 | TGTGCCAGCAGTCCTCTTCTAGCGGGAGGGCCTTATGAGCAGTTCTTC | CASSPLLAGGPYEQFF
TRBJ1-3 | TRBD1 | 14 | . | TRBV30 | TGTGCCTGGACCGGGACAGTCTCTGGAAACACCATATATTTT | CAWTGTVSGNTIYF
TRBJ2-7 | TRBD2 | 15 | once | TRBV7-6 | TGTGCCAGCAGCTTAATTTTATCAGCGGGAGGCGAGCAGTACTTC | CASSLILSAGGEQYF
TRBJ1-1 | . | 15 | . | TRBV14 | TGTGCCAGCAGCCAAGATTTGGCTGTGGCGGAAAAAGCTTTCTTT | CASSQDLAVAEKAFF
TRBJ1-4 | . | 13 | . | TRBV5-1 | TGCGCCAGCAGCTCGGGACATGTTGAAAAACTGTTTTTT | CASSSGHVEKLFF
TRBJ2-2 | TRBD1 | 16 | . | TRBV3-1/TRBV3-2 | TGTGCCAGCAGCCAAACTCGGACAGGGCTGGCCGGGGAGCTGTTTTTT | CASSQTRTGLAGELFF
TRBJ2-7 | TRBD1 | 16 | . | TRBV7-9 | TGTGCCAGCAGCTTAAAGGGGTGGACAGGGTCCTACGAGCAGTACTTC | CASSLKGWTGSYEQYF
TRBJ1-1 | . | 14 | . | TRBV11-2 | TGTGCCAGCAGCTTAGTGTCGCGGAACACTGAAGCTTTCTTT | CASSLVSRNTEAFF
TRBJ2-4 | TRBD1 | 12 | . | TRBV7-9 | TGTGCCAGCAGCAGGGGGCAAAACATTCAGTACTTC | CASSRGQNIQYF
TRBJ2-3 | . | 15 | . | TRBV15 | TGTGCCACCAGCAGAGGAGGGGGGGTCACAGATACGCAGTATTTT | CATSRGGGVTDTQYF
TRBJ2-7 | . | 13 | . | TRBV5-1 | TGCGCCAGCAGCTTGGAAGGCAGGGGCGAGCAGTACTTC | CASSLEGRGEQYF
TRBJ2-2 | TRBD2 | 17 | . | TRBV7-9 | TGTGCCAGCACCCCCCCGGGGCTAGCGGGGGTCACCGGGGAGCTGTTTTTT | CASTPPGLAGVTGELFF
TRBJ2-7 | . | 14 | . | TRBV5-1 | TGCGCCAGCAGCTACGACAGGGACTTCTACGAGCAGTACTTC | CASSYDRDFYEQYF
TRBJ2-5 | . | 13 | . | TRBV19 | TGTGCCAGTAGTATTGGGGGGAGGGAGACCCAGTACTTC | CASSIGGRETQYF
TRBJ1-2 | . | 15 | . | TRBV7-2 | TGTGCCAGCAGCCTCCGGGACAATGGGGGCTATGGCTACACCTTC | CASSLRDNGGYGYTF
TRBJ1-4 | . | 15 | . | TRBV7-2 | TGTGCCAGCAGCTTAGGTGGGGCCGTAGGTGAAAAACTGTTTTTT | CASSLGGAVGEKLFF
TRBJ1-5 | . | 15 | . | TRBV7-2 | TGTGCCAGCAGCTTAGTTAAGGGGGTTGGGCAGCCCCAGCATTTT | CASSLVKGVGQPQHF
TRBJ2-7 | TRBD2 | 15 | . | TRBV3-1/TRBV3-2 | TGTGCCAGCAGCCAGCAAGCGGGAGGAAGCGACGAGCAGTACTTC | CASSQQAGGSDEQYF
TRBJ2-2 | TRBD2 | 16 | few | TRBV5-1 | TGCGCCAGCAGCTTGATTAGCGGGAGTTCCACCGGGGAGCTGTTTTTT | CASSLISGSSTGELFF
TRBJ2-1 | TRBD2 | 14 | . | TRBV28 | TGTGCCAGCAGGACTAGCGGGAATGATAATGAGCAGTTCTTC | CASRTSGNDNEQFF
TRBJ1-1 | TRBD1 | 15 | . | TRBV6-5 | TGTGCCAGCAGTTACGGGACAGCTACGAACACTGAAGCTTTCTTT | CASSYGTATNTEAFF
TRBJ1-2 | . | 12 | . | TRBV6-6 | TGTGCCGTCCAGCGGGGGCAGGGTGGCTACACCTTC | CAVQRGQGGYTF
TRBJ1-2 | . | 13 | . | TRBV19 | TGTGCCAGTAGTACCACAGGGACATATGGCTACACCTTC | CASSTTGTYGYTF
TRBJ1-4 | . | 18 | . | TRBV6-1 | TGTGCCAGCAGTGGGAGCCCCTCAAGGACACCTGATAATGAAAAACTGTTTTTT | CASSGSPSRTPDNEKLFF
TRBJ2-3 | TRBD2 | 17 | . | TRBV6-2/TRBV6-3 | TGTGCCAGCAGTTACGGAACTAGCGGGAAGGCTACAGATACGCAGTATTTT | CASSYGTSGKATDTQYF
TRBJ2-7 | TRBD2 | 14 | . | TRBV2 | TGTGCCAGCAGTGAAGGGGGACTAGCTTACGAGCAGTACTTC | CASSEGGLAYEQYF
TRBJ2-3 | TRBD2 | 15 | few | TRBV11-2 | TGTGCCAGCAGCTTCGGCCTAGCGGGAGATACTACGCAGTATTTT | CASSFGLAGDTTQYF